This T cell receptor beta chain was profiled in a study of Ad26.COV2.S vaccination and SARS-CoV-2 variants. TCRdb's copy holds only in-frame clones and misses some; the assay was immunoSEQ multiplex PCR. The repertoire consists of approximately 460,000 clones, with about 88% occurring once and the leading ten covering 1.7%. Per the germline V gene, CDR1 is MDHEN and CDR2 is SYDVKM. The CDR3 is made up of 14 amino acids. V lost 6 bases and J lost 2, with 12 bases in between. Documented treatment: around 19 received Ad26.COV2.S at low or high dose, single or two shots; five or six received placebo; per-sample allocation not given. Sampling occurred on day 63 after the first vaccine or placebo injection.

This TCR was recovered from a person aged 18-60 years who received the Ad26.COV2.S COVID-19 vaccine or a placebo. The sample consisted of peripheral blood, taken in a trial of Ad26.COV2.S vaccine versus placebo. This chain connects TRBV28 to TRBJ2-3, with no clear D. The CDR3 reads CASRWDINTDTQYF. The CDR3 nucleotides read TGTGCCAGCAGATGGGATATAAACACAGATACGCAGTATTTT.